This TCR beta chain was captured by sequencing in a study of blood T cell repertoires in COVID-19. Looking at the study overall: COVID-19 samples, acute and convalescent, were from the United States, Italy and Spain.

This clone was seen more than once but under ten times. As handled by the study authors: Reference gene primer amplification gave estimated nucleated cell counts. Produced via immunoSEQ multiplex PCR; TCRdb's table is partial and in-frame only. The V and J calls and the clone size are those of that table, but D and trimming were determined from the DNA. The sample has over 250,000 clones; 83% are singletons. The sequenced sample was peripheral blood. This receptor was taken from a woman in her 50s who had recovered from COVID-19.

As DNA, the CDR3 is TGTGCCAGCAGCTTATCTCCGGCAGATACGCAGTATTTT. It yields the protein CASSLSPADTQYF. The rearrangement links TRBV11-3 to TRBJ2-3, with D uncertain. Deletions cut 2 bases from V and 4 bases from J, with 7 bases between. This CDR3 comprises 13 residues. CDR1 and CDR2 from the germline V gene are SGHNT and YENEEA.